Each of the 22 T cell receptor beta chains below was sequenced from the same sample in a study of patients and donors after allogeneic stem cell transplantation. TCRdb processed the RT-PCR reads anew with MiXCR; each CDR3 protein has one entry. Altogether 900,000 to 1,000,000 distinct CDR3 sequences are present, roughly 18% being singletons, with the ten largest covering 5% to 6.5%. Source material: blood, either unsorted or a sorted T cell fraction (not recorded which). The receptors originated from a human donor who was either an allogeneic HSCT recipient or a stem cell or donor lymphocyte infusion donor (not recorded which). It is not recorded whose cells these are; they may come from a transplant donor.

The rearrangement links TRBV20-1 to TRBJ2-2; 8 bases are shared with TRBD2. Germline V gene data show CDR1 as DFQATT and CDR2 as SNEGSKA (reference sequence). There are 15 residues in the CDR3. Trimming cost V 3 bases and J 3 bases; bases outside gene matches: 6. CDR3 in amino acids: CSARGVAGHTGELFF. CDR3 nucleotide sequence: TGCAGTGCTAGGGGGGTAGCGGGACACACCGGGGAGCTGTTTTTT.

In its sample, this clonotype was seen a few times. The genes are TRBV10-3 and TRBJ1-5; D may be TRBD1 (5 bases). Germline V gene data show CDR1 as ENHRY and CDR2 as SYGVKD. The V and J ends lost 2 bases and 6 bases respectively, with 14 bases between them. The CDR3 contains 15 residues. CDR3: CAISEGASGPQPQHF. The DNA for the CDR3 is TGTGCCATCAGTGAGGGGGCATCAGGGCCTCAGCCCCAGCATTTT.

CDR3 protein: CASSRGTSGRGSSYEQYF. CDR3 in DNA: TGTGCCAGCAGTCGCGGGACTAGCGGGAGGGGAAGCTCCTACGAGCAGTACTTC. The gene calls are TRBV6-1 and TRBJ2-7; 16 bases are shared with TRBD2. Germline CDR1 and CDR2: MNHNS and SASEGT. The CDR3 contains 18 residues. The J segment lost 0 bases and the V segment lost 5 bases, leaving 7 bases of the junction unmatched.

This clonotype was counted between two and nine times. CDR3 nucleotide sequence: TGTGCCAGCAGCTTAACACCGACAGTGAACACTGAAGCTTTCTTT. Translation gives CASSLTPTVNTEAFF. This chain uses TRBV11-1 with TRBJ1-1; tentative D call: TRBD1 (5 bases). V was pared by 2 bases and J by 0 bases, with 10 bases between. The CDR3 sequence is 15 residues long. Germline V CDR1 and CDR2: SGHAT, FQDESV (reference sequence).

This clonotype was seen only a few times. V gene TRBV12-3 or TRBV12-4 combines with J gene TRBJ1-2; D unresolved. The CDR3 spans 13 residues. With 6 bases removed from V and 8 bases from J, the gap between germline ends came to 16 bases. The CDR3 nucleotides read TGTGCCAGCAGCCTCGGGCCTCAGTACGGCTACACCTTC. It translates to CASSLGPQYGYTF.

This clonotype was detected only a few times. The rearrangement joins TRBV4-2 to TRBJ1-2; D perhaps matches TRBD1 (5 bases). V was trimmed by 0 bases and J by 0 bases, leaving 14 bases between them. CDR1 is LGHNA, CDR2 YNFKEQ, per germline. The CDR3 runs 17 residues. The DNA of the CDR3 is TGTGCCAGCAGCCAAGATATTTACAGGAAAGCTAACTATGGCTACACCTTC. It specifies CASSQDIYRKANYGYTF.

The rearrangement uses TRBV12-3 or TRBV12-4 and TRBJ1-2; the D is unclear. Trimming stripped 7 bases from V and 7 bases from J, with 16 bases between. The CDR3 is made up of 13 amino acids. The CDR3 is CASKTRADGGYTF. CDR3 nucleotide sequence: TGTGCCAGCAAAACTCGGGCGGACGGTGGCTACACCTTC.

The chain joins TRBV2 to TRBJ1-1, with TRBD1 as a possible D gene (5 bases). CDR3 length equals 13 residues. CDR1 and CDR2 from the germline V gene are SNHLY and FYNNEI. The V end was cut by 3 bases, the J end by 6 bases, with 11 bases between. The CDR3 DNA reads TGTGCCAGCAGTGAGGGGTTAGGGGCTGAAGCTTTCTTT. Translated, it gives CASSEGLGAEAFF.

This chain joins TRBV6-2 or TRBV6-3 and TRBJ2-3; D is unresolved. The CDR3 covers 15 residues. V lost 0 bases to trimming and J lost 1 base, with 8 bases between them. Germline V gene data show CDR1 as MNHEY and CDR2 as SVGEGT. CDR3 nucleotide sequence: TGTGCCAGCAGTTACTCGAAGGCCCGCACAGATACGCAGTATTTT. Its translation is CASSYSKARTDTQYF.

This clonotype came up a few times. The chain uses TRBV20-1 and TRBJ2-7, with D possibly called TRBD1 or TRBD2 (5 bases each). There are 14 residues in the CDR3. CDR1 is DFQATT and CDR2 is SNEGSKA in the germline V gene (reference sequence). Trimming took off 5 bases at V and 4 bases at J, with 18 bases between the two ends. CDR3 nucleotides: TGCAGTGCTGGCCCGGGTGGGGGATTTTACGAGCAGTACTTC. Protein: CSAGPGGGFYEQYF.

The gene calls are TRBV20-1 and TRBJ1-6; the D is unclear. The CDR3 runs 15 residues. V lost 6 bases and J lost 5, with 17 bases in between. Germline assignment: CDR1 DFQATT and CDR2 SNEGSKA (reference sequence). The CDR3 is CSALKLVENNSPLHF. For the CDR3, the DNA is TGCAGTGCCCTTAAACTGGTGGAAAATAATTCACCCCTCCACTTT.

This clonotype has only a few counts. DNA of the CDR3: TGTGCCAGCAGTTCTTCAAGCCGGCAGTATTTT. Its protein product is CASSSSSRQYF. The genes are TRBV12-3 or TRBV12-4 and TRBJ2-3, with unresolved D. CDR3 length: 11 residues. Trimming shortened V by 4 bases and J by 11 bases, and 10 bases separated the two germline ends.

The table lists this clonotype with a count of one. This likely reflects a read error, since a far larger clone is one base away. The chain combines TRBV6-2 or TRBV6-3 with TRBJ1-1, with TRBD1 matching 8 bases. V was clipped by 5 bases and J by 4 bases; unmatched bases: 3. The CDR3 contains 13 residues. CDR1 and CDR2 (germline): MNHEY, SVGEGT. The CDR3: CASSTTGGTEAFF. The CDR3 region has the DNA TGTGCCAGCAGTACTACAGGGGGCACTGAAGCTTTCTTT.

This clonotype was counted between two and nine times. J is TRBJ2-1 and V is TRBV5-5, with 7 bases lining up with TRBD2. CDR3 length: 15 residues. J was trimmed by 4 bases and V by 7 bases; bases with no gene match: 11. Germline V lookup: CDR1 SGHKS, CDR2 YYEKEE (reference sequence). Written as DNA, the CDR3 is TGTGCCAGCTCTCCAGGACTAGTGGGTTACAATGAGCAGTTCTTC. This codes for CASSPGLVGYNEQFF. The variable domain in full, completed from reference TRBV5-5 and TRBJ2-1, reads DAGVTQSPTHLIKTRGQQVTLRCSPISGHKSVSWYQQVLGQGPQFIFQYYEKEERGRGNFPDRFSARQFPNYSSELNVNALLLGDSALYLCASSPGLVGYNEQFFGPGTRLTVL.

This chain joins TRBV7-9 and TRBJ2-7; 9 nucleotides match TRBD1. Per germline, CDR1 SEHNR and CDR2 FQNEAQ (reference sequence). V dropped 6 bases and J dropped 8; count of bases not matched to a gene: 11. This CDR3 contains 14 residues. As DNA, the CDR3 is TGTGCCAGCAGTCAAAATACAGGGGGCGCGAAGCAGTACTTC. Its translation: CASSQNTGGAKQYF.

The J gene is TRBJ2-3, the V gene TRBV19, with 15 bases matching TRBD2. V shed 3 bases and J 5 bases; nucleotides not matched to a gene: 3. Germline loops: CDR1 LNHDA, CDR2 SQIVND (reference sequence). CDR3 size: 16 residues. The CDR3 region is CASSMGLAGGIDTQYF. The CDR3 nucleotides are TGTGCCAGTAGTATGGGACTAGCGGGAGGAATAGATACGCAGTATTTT.

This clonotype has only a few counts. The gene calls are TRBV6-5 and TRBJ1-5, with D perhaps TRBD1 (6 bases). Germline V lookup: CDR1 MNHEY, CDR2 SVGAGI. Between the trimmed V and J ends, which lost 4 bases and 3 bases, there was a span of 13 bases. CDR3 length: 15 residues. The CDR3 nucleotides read TGTGCCAGCAGTTCCCAAGGGGGATACAATCAGCCCCAGCATTTT. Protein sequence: CASSSQGGYNQPQHF.

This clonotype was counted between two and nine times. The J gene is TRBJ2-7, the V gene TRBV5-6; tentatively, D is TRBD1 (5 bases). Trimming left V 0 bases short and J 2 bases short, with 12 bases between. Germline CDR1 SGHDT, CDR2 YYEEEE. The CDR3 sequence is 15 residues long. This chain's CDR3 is CASSLGPQGTYEQYF. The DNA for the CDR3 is TGTGCCAGCAGCTTGGGTCCGCAGGGTACCTACGAGCAGTACTTC.

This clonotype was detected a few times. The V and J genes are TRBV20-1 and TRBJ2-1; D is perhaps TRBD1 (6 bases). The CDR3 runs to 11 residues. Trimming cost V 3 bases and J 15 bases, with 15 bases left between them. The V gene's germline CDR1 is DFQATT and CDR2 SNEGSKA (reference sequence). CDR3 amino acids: CSASGQTQLFF. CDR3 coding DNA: TGCAGTGCTAGCGGACAGACCCAGTTGTTCTTC.

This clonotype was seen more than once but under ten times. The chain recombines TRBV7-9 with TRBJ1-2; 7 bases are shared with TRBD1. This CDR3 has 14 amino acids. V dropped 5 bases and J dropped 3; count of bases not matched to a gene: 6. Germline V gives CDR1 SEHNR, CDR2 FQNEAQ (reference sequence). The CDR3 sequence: CASSPQGIDYGYTF. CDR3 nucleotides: TGTGCCAGCAGCCCACAGGGGATCGACTATGGCTACACCTTC.

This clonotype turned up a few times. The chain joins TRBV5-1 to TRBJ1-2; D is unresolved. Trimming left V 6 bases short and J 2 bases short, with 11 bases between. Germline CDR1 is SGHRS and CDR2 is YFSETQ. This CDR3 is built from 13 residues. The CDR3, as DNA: TGCGCCAGCAACCCAGGCCCGAACTATGGCTACACCTTC. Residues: CASNPGPNYGYTF. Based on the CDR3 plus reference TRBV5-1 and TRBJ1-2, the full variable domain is KAGVTQTPRYLIKTRGQQVTLSCSPISGHRSVSWYQQTPGQGLQFLFEYFSETQRNKGNFPGRFSGRQFSNSRSEMNVSTLELGDSALYLCASNPGPNYGYTFGSGTRLTVV.

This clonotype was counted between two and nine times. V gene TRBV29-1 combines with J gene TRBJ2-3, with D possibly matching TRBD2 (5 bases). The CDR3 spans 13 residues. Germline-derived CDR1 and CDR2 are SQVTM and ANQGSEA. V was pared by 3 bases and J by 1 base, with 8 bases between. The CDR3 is CSVDEGGTDTQYF. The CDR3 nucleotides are TGCAGCGTTGATGAGGGCGGCACAGATACGCAGTATTTT.